This T cell receptor (beta chain) was retrieved from a study of T cell changes during pregnancy in multiple sclerosis. Germline loops: CDR1 LNHNV, CDR2 YYDKDF (reference sequence). The CDR3 sequence is 12 residues long. Trimming took off 1 base at V and 6 bases at J, with 7 bases between the two ends. Repertoires were generated with immunoSEQ multiplex PCR, while TCRdb's copy carries only in-frame clones and drops some. The repertoire includes around 56,000 clones, 90% to 95% of them detected once, and about 3% sits in the top ten. This TCR came from a female donor in good health, enrolled as a control in a pregnancy study. The material was peripheral blood, obtained in the third trimester of pregnancy. This chain connects TRBV15 to TRBJ2-7; tentative D call: TRBD2 (5 bases). CDR3 loop: CATSRGGFEQYF. The CDR3 coding sequence is TGTGCCACCAGCAGAGGAGGGTTCGAGCAGTACTTC.